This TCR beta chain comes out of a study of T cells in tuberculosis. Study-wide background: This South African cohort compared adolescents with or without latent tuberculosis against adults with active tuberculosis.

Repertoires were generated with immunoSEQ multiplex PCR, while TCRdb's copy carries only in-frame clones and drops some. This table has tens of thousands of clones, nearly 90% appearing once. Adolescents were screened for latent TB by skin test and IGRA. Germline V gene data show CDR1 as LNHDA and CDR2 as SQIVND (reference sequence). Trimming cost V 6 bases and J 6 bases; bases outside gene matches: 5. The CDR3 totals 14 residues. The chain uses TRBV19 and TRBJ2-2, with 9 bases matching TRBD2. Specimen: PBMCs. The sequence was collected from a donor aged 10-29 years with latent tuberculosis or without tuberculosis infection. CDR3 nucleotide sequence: TGTGCCAGTAGCCAGCGGGGGGCCCCCGGGGAGCTGTTTTTT. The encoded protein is CASSQRGAPGELFF.